One and the same sample provided the 15 T cell receptor beta chains below, sequenced in a study of regulatory T cells in long-lasting Graves disease. Regarding time point: newly diagnosed GD, antithyroid drugs for less than 3 months. PBMCs were the source of the RNA used for TCR sequencing. TCR beta libraries were built with iRepertoire HTBI primers and Arm-PCR of CDR3 regions. MiXCR was run by TCRdb on the multiplex PCR reads, yielding one entry per CDR3 protein. The table has approximately 400,000 distinct CDR3 sequences, 12% seen once. Another study also made use of these data, one on T cells in Graves' hyperthyroidism and ophthalmopathy.

The sequences come from peripheral blood mononuclear cells (PBMCs), collected at new diagnosis, from a patient treated with antithyroid drugs. The origin of the receptors is a woman aged 18-30 years with Graves disease.

This clonotype was counted many times. Here the CDR3 reads CSAKRASGRAKADTQYF. For the CDR3, the DNA is TGCAGTGCGAAGAGAGCTAGCGGGAGGGCCAAAGCGGATACGCAGTATTTT. The chain recombines TRBV20-1 with TRBJ2-3; TRBD2 aligns across 12 bases. This CDR3 has 17 amino acids. From germline, CDR1 is DFQATT and CDR2 SNEGSKA (reference sequence). The V and J ends lost 6 bases and 6 bases, in that order; junction bases with no gene match: 16.

At least ten counts were recorded for this clonotype. V and J are TRBV6-2 or TRBV6-3 and TRBJ2-1; TRBD2 matches 13 bases. Germline V CDR1 and CDR2: MNHEY, SVGEGT. There are 14 residues in the CDR3. Germline trimming cut 6 bases from V and 8 bases from J; bases unmatched to any gene: 4. This CDR3 reads CASSSGLAGYEQFF. DNA for the CDR3: TGTGCCAGCAGCTCGGGACTAGCGGGATATGAGCAGTTCTTC.

This chain connects TRBV30 to TRBJ2-3; D perhaps matches TRBD1 (6 bases). V was trimmed by 3 bases and J by 5 bases, leaving 15 bases between them. The CDR3 totals 14 residues. CDR1 and CDR2 from the germline V gene are GTSNPN and SVGIG (reference sequence). The CDR3 sequence is CAWSGTPAGDTQYF. The CDR3 DNA reads as TGTGCCTGGAGCGGGACACCGGCAGGAGATACGCAGTATTTT.

This clonotype showed up many times. The chain carries TRBV20-1 and TRBJ2-2; 14 nucleotides align to TRBD2. Germline V lookup: CDR1 DFQATT, CDR2 SNEGSKA (reference sequence). J lost 2 bases, V lost 0 bases, and 11 bases had no gene match. This CDR3 contains 20 residues. The CDR3 DNA reads TGCAGTGCTAGAGATCTTACGGGACTAGCGGGAGAAGCCAACACCGGGGAGCTGTTTTTT. It codes for CSARDLTGLAGEANTGELFF.

V is TRBV6-1 and J is TRBJ2-3; tentative D call: TRBD2 (7 bases). In germline, CDR1 is MNHNS, CDR2 SASEGT. V was pared by 6 bases and J by 1 base, with 17 bases between. The CDR3 runs 16 residues. The DNA of the CDR3 is TGTGCCAGCAGCCACGGGCGGGGGCGGGGCACAGATACGCAGTATTTT. Protein sequence: CASSHGRGRGTDTQYF.

This clonotype was seen more than once but under ten times. Since the CDR3 does not end with the conserved phenylalanine or tryptophan, this likely comes from a read error. This chain connects TRBV20-1 to TRBJ2-3, with 12 positions matching TRBD2. The CDR3 contains 16 residues. Per the germline V gene, CDR1 is DFQATT and CDR2 is SNEGSKA (reference sequence). The V gene end was trimmed by 5 bases and the J gene end by 7 bases; junction bases not matched to a gene: 13. The CDR3 is CSAPPGLAGPSHTQYL. The CDR3 region has the DNA TGCAGTGCTCCCCCCGGACTAGCGGGGCCCTCCCATACGCAGTATCTT.

At least ten counts were recorded for this clonotype. The chain is built from TRBV20-1 and TRBJ2-5; D remains unclear. The CDR3 is 14 residues long. Trimming took 0 bases from V and 5 from J, leaving 13 bases between them. Germline-derived CDR1 and CDR2 are DFQATT and SNEGSKA (reference sequence). The CDR3 is CSARDRIRVETQYF. The CDR3 DNA sequence: TGCAGTGCTAGAGATCGGATTCGGGTCGAGACCCAGTACTTC.

This clonotype has just a few counts. This chain joins TRBV7-3 and TRBJ2-2; the match to TRBD2 covers 10 bases. The CDR3 runs 16 residues. Germline-derived CDR1 and CDR2 are SGHTA and FQGTGA. The V and J ends lost 6 bases and 5 bases, in that order; junction bases with no gene match: 9. DNA for the CDR3: TGTGCCAGCAGAACTAGTAGCGGGAGGATAACCGGGGAGCTGTTTTTT. Translation: CASRTSSGRITGELFF. Looking up the rest from reference TRBV7-3 and TRBJ2-2 gives the full variable domain: GAGVSQTPSNKVTEKGKYVELRCDPISGHTALYWYRQSLGQGPEFLIYFQGTGAADDSGLPNDRFFAVRPEGSVSTLKIQRTERGDSAVYLCASRTSSGRITGELFFGEGSRLTVL.

The chain couples TRBV7-9 to TRBJ2-1; maybe TRBD1 (6 bases). Deletions cut 6 bases from V and 5 bases from J, with 14 bases between. Per the germline V gene, CDR1 is SEHNR and CDR2 is FQNEAQ (reference sequence). The CDR3 is 14 amino acids. The DNA of the CDR3 is TGTGCCAGCAGTGGGCCGGGACAACACAATGAGCAGTTCTTC. This codes for CASSGPGQHNEQFF. Together with reference TRBV7-9 and TRBJ2-1, the CDR3 gives the full variable domain: DTGVSQNPRHKITKRGQNVTFRCDPISEHNRLYWYRQTLGQGPEFLTYFQNEAQLEKSRLLSDRFSAERPKGSFSTLEIQRTEQGDSAMYLCASSGPGQHNEQFFGPGTRLTVL.

The chain has TRBV12-3 or TRBV12-4 and TRBJ1-5; 7 nucleotides line up with TRBD1. The CDR3 totals 15 residues. Trimming at V came to 6 bases and at J to 2 bases, leaving 7 bases not matched to a gene. The CDR3 DNA is TGTGCCAGCAGACCAGACAGGGAAGGCAATCAGCCCCAGCATTTT. This sequence encodes CASRPDREGNQPQHF.

This clonotype turned up a few times. The genes are TRBV3-1 and TRBJ1-3; 7 nucleotides align to TRBD1. CDR1 is LGHDT and CDR2 is YNNKEL in the germline V gene (reference sequence). V shed 5 bases and J 0 bases; nucleotides not matched to a gene: 10. This CDR3 comprises 17 residues. Here the CDR3 DNA reads TGTGCCAGCAGCTCTGGGGACAGCGCCGTCTCTGGAAACACCATATATTTT. The encoded protein is CASSSGDSAVSGNTIYF.

On this clonotype itself: This could be a read error, since a much larger clone is one nucleotide away. This chain uses TRBV6-1 with TRBJ2-5; D call uncertain. The germline V gene encodes CDR1 MNHNS and CDR2 SASEGT. CDR3 length: 13 amino acids. V lost 0 bases and J 2 bases, leaving 4 bases between the germline ends. The CDR3 protein is CASSEATQETQYF. CDR3 DNA sequence: TGTGCCAGCAGTGAAGCAACGCAAGAGACCCAGTACTTC.

This clonotype was detected only once. The chain combines TRBV29-1 with TRBJ1-1; D unresolved. V was trimmed by 8 bases and J by 2 bases, leaving 9 bases between them. CDR1 is SQVTM and CDR2 is ANQGSEA in the germline V gene. CDR3 length: 11 amino acids. The CDR3 loop reads CSFLSNTEAFF. Here the CDR3 DNA reads TGCAGCTTTTTGAGCAACACTGAAGCTTTCTTT.

This clonotype has a count of ten or more. The chain links TRBV28 to TRBJ2-7; tentative D call: TRBD2 (5 bases). Germline V gene data show CDR1 as MDHEN and CDR2 as SYDVKM. The CDR3 runs 14 residues. V shed 3 bases and J shed 3 bases, with 12 bases lying between them. This CDR3 reads CASSFSLAGYEQYF. As DNA, the CDR3 is TGTGCCAGCAGTTTTAGCCTAGCAGGCTACGAGCAGTACTTC.

This clonotype was counted many times. CDR3 sequence reads: CSAEDGTYEQYF. The DNA for the CDR3 is TGCAGTGCCGAGGACGGGACCTACGAGCAGTACTTC. This chain connects TRBV20-1 to TRBJ2-7, with D perhaps TRBD2 (5 bases). The germline V gene has CDR1 DFQATT and CDR2 SNEGSKA (reference sequence). The CDR3 is 12 amino acids. V dropped 6 bases and J dropped 2 bases, with 11 bases sitting between them.